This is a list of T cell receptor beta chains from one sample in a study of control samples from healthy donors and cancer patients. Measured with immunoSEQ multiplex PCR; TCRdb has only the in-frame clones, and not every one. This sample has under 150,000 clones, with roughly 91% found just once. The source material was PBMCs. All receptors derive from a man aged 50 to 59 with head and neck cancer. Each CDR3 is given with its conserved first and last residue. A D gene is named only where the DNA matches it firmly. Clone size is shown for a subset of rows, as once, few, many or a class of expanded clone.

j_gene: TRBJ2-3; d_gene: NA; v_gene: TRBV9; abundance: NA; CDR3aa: CASSVDHRTDTQYF; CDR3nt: TGTGCCAGCAGCGTAGACCACCGCACAGATACGCAGTATTTT
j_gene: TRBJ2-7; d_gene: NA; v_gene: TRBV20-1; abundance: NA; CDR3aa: CSASPYYEQYF; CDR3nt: TGCAGTGCTAGCCCGTATTACGAGCAGTACTTC
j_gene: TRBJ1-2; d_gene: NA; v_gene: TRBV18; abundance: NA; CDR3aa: CASSQDSPSYGYTF; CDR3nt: TGTGCCAGCTCTCAAGACAGTCCTTCCTATGGCTACACCTTC
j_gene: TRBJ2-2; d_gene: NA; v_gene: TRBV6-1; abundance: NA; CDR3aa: CASSELQGINTGELFF; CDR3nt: TGTGCCAGCAGTGAATTGCAGGGGATAAACACCGGGGAGCTGTTTTTT
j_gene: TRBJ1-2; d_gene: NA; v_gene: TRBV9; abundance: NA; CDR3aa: CASSVGGPTAYYGYTF; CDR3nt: TGTGCCAGCAGCGTGGGGGGCCCCACGGCGTACTATGGCTACACCTTC
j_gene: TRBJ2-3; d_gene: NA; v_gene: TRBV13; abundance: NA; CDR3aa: CASSLQSTDTQYF; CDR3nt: TGTGCCAGCAGCTTACAATCCACAGATACGCAGTATTTT
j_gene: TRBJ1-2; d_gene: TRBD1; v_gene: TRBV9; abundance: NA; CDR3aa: CASSDSRDRFYGYTF; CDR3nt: TGTGCCAGCAGCGATAGCCGGGACAGGTTCTATGGCTACACCTTC
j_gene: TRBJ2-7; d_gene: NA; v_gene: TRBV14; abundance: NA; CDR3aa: CASSQDLSPGYSYEQYF; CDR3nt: TGTGCCAGCAGCCAAGATCTAAGCCCAGGGTACTCCTACGAGCAGTACTTC
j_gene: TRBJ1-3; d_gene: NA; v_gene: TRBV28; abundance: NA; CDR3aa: CASSLGESGNTIYF; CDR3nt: TGTGCCAGCAGTTTGGGGGAATCCGGAAACACCATATATTTT
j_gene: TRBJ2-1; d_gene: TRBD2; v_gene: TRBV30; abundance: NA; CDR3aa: CAWSVLAGGNNEQFF; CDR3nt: TGTGCCTGGAGTGTACTAGCGGGGGGGAACAATGAGCAGTTCTTC
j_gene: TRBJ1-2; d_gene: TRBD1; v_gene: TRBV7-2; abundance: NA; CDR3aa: CASRRQGEGYGYTF; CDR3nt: TGTGCCAGCAGGCGACAGGGGGAGGGCTATGGCTACACCTTC
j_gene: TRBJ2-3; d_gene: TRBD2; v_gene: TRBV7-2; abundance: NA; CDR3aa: CASSLVPQRGGRNTQYF; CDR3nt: TGTGCCAGCAGCTTAGTCCCGCAGCGGGGGGGCCGGAATACGCAGTATTTT
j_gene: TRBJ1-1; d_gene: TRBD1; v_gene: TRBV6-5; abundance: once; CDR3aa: CASSYRTGDLNTEAFF; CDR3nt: TGTGCCAGCAGTTACAGGACAGGCGATTTGAACACTGAAGCTTTCTTT
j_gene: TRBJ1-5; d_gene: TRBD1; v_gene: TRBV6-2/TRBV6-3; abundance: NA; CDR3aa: CASSYRDRMNQPQHF; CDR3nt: TGTGCCAGCAGTTATAGGGACAGGATGAATCAGCCCCAGCATTTT
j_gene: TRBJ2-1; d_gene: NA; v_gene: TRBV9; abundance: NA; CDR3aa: CASSLQGSEGQFF; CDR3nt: TGTGCCAGCAGCTTGCAGGGGTCCGAGGGGCAGTTCTTC
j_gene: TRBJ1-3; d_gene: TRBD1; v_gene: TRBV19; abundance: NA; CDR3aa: CASSSTGASGNTIYF; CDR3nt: TGTGCCAGTAGTAGTACAGGGGCTTCTGGAAACACCATATATTTT
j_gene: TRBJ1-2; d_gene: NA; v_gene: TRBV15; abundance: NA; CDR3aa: CATSRDLTQRGYTF; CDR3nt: TGTGCCACCAGCAGAGATCTCACCCAGAGAGGCTACACCTTC
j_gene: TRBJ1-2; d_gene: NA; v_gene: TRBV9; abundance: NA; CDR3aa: CASSFTGDYGYTF; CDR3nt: TGTGCCAGCAGCTTTACCGGGGACTATGGCTACACCTTC
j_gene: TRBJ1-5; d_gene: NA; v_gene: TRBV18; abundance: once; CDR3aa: CASREGGGGNQPQHF; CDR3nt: TGTGCCAGCAGGGAAGGGGGAGGTGGCAATCAGCCCCAGCATTTT
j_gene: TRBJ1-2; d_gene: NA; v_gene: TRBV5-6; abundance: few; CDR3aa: CASSLAQGYDGYTF; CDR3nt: TGTGCCAGCAGCTTGGCGCAGGGATACGATGGCTACACCTTC
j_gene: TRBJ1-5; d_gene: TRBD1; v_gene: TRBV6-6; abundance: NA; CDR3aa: CASSPRTGDQPQHF; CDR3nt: TGTGCCAGCAGTCCCCGGACAGGGGATCAGCCCCAGCATTTT
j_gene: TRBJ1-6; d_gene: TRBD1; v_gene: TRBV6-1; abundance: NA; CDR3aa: CASSEGQGVSPLHF; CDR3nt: TGTGCCAGCAGCGAAGGACAGGGGGTTTCACCCCTCCACTTT
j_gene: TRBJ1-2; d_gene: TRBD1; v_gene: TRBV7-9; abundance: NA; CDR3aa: CASSPGGWDRGYGYTF; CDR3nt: TGTGCCAGCAGCCCAGGGGGCTGGGATCGAGGCTATGGCTACACCTTC
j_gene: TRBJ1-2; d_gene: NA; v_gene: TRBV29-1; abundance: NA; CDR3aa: CSVSDYGYTF; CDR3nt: TGCAGCGTATCGGACTATGGCTACACCTTC
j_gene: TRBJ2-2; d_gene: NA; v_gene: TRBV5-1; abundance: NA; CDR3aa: CASSFSGRSNAGELFF; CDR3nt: TGCGCCAGCAGCTTCTCAGGGAGGTCTAACGCCGGGGAGCTGTTTTTT
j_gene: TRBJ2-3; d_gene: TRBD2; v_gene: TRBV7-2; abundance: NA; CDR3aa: CASSLRLAGGPDTQYF; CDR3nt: TGTGCCAGCAGCTTACGGCTAGCGGGGGGGCCTGATACGCAGTATTTT
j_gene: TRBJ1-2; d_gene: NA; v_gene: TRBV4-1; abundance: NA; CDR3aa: CASSQINIGDGYTF; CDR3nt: TGCGCCAGCAGCCAAATAAACATAGGGGATGGCTACACCTTC
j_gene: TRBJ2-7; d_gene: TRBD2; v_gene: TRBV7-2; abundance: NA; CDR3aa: CASSLQAGARVEQYF; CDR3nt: TGTGCCAGCAGCTTACAAGCGGGGGCTCGGGTCGAGCAGTACTTC
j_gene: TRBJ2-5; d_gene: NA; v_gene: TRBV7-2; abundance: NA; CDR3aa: CASSPGLPREETQYF; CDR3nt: TGTGCCAGCAGCCCCGGACTACCCCGGGAAGAGACCCAGTACTTC
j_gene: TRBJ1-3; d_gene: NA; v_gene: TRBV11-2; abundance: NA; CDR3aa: CASSLSSTLGTIYF; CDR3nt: TGTGCCAGCAGCTTAAGTTCGACGTTGGGCACCATATATTTT
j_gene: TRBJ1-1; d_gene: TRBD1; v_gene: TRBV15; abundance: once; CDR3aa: CATSRDLLGRGGGGTEAFF; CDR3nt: TGTGCCACCAGCAGAGATCTCCTGGGAAGAGGGGGCGGAGGCACTGAAGCTTTCTTT
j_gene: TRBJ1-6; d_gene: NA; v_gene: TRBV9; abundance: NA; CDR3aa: CASSVEEGRSPLHF; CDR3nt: TGTGCCAGCAGCGTAGAGGAGGGGAGATCACCCCTCCACTTT
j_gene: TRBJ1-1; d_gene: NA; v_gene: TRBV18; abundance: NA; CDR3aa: CASSPQGGRNTEAFF; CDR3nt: TGTGCCAGCTCACCACAGGGCGGGAGGAACACTGAAGCTTTCTTT
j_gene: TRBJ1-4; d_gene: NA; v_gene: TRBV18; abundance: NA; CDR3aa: CASSPPLGADEKLFF; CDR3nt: TGTGCCAGCTCACCCCCACTGGGAGCAGATGAAAAACTGTTTTTT
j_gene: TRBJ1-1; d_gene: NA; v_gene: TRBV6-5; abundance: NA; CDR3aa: CASSSPGRGHTEAFF; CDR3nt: TGTGCCAGCAGTTCCCCGGGGCGAGGGCACACTGAAGCTTTCTTT
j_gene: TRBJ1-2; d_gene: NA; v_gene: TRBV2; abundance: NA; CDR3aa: CATSTGRLAGYTF; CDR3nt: TGTGCCACCTCCACGGGCAGACTGGCAGGCTACACCTTC
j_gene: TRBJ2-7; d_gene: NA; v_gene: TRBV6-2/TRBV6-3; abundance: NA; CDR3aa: CASSQVRQRTYEQYF; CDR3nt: TGTGCCAGCAGTCAAGTTAGGCAGCGGACCTACGAGCAGTACTTC
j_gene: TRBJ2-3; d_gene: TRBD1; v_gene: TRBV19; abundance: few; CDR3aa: CASSRVKGARTDTQYF; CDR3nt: TGTGCCAGTAGTAGAGTGAAGGGGGCAAGGACAGATACGCAGTATTTT
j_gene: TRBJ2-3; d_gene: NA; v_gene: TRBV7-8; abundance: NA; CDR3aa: CASANGDTSTDTQYF; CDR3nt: TGTGCCAGCGCGAATGGGGACACGAGCACAGATACGCAGTATTTT
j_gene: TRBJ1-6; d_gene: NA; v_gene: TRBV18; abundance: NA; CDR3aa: CASSPGGNSPLHF; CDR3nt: TGTGCCAGCTCACCGGGTGGGAATTCACCCCTCCACTTT
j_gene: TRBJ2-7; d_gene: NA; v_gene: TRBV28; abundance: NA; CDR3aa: CASREGSYEQYF; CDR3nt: TGTGCCAGCAGAGAGGGCTCCTACGAGCAGTACTTC
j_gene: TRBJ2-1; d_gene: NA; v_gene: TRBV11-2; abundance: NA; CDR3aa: CASSLPKGSEQFF; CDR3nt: TGTGCCAGCAGCCTCCCTAAGGGTAGCGAGCAGTTCTTC
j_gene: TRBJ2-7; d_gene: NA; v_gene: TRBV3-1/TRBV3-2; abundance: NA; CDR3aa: CASSQGRPYEQYF; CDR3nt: TGTGCCAGCAGCCAGGGCAGACCCTACGAGCAGTACTTC
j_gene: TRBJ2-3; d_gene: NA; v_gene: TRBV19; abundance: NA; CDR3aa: CASSRIARTDTQYF; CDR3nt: TGTGCCAGTAGTCGGATAGCGCGCACAGATACGCAGTATTTT
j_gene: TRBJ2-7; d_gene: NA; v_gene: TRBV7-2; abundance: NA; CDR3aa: CASSFRPVTYEQYF; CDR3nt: TGTGCCAGCAGCTTTAGACCAGTAACCTACGAGCAGTACTTC
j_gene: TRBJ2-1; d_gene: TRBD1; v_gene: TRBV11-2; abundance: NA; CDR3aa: CASSLGQGYNEQFF; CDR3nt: TGTGCCAGCAGCCTGGGACAGGGATACAATGAGCAGTTCTTC